This T cell receptor beta chain appears in the sequencing data of a study of T cell responses to AZD1222 COVID-19 vaccine. The study's findings and limits: The study found Spike-specific TCR breadth and depth rose after two AZD1222 doses.

Repertoires were generated with immunoSEQ multiplex PCR, while TCRdb's copy carries only in-frame clones and drops some. Of some 140,000 clones in the sample, about nine tenths are singletons; the top ten hold 2.5% to 4%. Trimming cost V 0 bases and J 5 bases, with 10 bases left between them. The CDR3 consists of 13 residues. Germline V gives CDR1 SQVTM, CDR2 ANQGSEA. With regard to this clone: The antigen remains undetermined.

The chain has TRBV29-1 and TRBJ2-5; no reliable D call. The sequence was collected from an adult in good health. The sample here was peripheral blood, taken on day 0 of AZD1222 vaccination. CDR3 nucleotides: TGCAGCGTTGAAGAATCGGCGCGGGAGACCCAGTACTTC. It yields the protein CSVEESARETQYF.